These 18 T cell receptor beta chains came from one sample sequenced in a study of blood T cell repertoires in COVID-19. Using immunoSEQ multiplex PCR, the repertoire was profiled, and TCRdb retains in-frame clones only, with some absent. The table has approximately 170,000 clones, around nine tenths seen once. Sequences were obtained from peripheral blood. The origin of the receptors is a woman of 80 years or more with COVID-19, enrolled during active disease.

This chain uses TRBV5-1 with TRBJ2-7; 7 bases agree with TRBD1. The V gene's germline CDR1 is SGHRS and CDR2 YFSETQ. V shed 1 base and J 6 bases; nucleotides not matched to a gene: 7. The CDR3 is made up of 14 amino acids. CDR3 DNA: TGCGCCAGCAGCTTGAAGGGGGACAGCTCCGAGCAGTACTTC. This encodes CASSLKGDSSEQYF. Based on the CDR3 plus reference TRBV5-1 and TRBJ2-7, the full variable domain is KAGVTQTPRYLIKTRGQQVTLSCSPISGHRSVSWYQQTPGQGLQFLFEYFSETQRNKGNFPGRFSGRQFSNSRSEMNVSTLELGDSALYLCASSLKGDSSEQYFGPGTRLTVT.

This chain joins TRBV28 and TRBJ1-4; D unresolved. This CDR3 has 12 amino acids. V dropped 8 bases and J dropped 4 bases, with 8 bases sitting between them. Germline-derived CDR1 and CDR2 are MDHEN and SYDVKM. DNA for the CDR3: TGTGCCAGCTGGGCCCTTAATGAAAAACTGTTTTTT. As protein: CASWALNEKLFF.

This chain connects TRBV4-1 to TRBJ1-3; possibly TRBD1 for D (5 bases). From germline, CDR1 is MGHRA and CDR2 YSYEKL. Between the trimmed V and J ends, which lost 4 bases and 2 bases, there was a span of 12 bases. The CDR3 is 15 residues long. The CDR3 nucleotides read TGCGCCAGCAGCCCATCGGGGGGAACTGGAAACACCATATATTTT. As protein: CASSPSGGTGNTIYF.

The J gene is TRBJ2-5, the V gene TRBV7-9; D unresolved. Trimming took off 1 base at V and 3 bases at J, with 6 bases between the two ends. CDR1 and CDR2 from the germline V gene are SEHNR and FQNEAQ (reference sequence). The CDR3 covers 13 residues. CDR3 sequence (DNA): TGTGCCAGCAGCTTAGGCCAGAAAGAGACCCAGTACTTC. This codes for CASSLGQKETQYF.

V is TRBV27 and J is TRBJ1-6, with D hard to call. V was trimmed by 4 bases and J by 8 bases, leaving 6 bases between them. Germline CDR1 reads MNHEY; CDR2 reads SMNVEV (reference sequence). The CDR3 consists of 12 residues. The CDR3 DNA follows: TGTGCCAGCAGTTCCGGGGATTCACCCCTCCACTTT. Residues: CASSSGDSPLHF.

The chain carries TRBV5-4 and TRBJ1-4; 7 bases are a match to TRBD1. V lost 4 bases, J lost 3 bases, and 3 bases stayed unmatched. Germline V gives CDR1 SGHNT, CDR2 YYREEE (reference sequence). The CDR3 runs 14 residues. The CDR3 loop reads CASSRGQANEKLFF. CDR3 nucleotides: TGTGCCAGCAGCCGCGGACAGGCTAATGAAAAACTGTTTTTT.

This clone was counted many times. The chain combines TRBV6-5 with TRBJ1-5; unclear D gene. The length of the CDR3 is 12 residues. CDR1 is MNHEY and CDR2 is SVGAGI in the germline V gene. V was shortened by 6 bases and J by 4 bases, with 7 bases between the two germline ends. This CDR3 is CASREGNQPQHF. CDR3 nucleotides: TGTGCCAGCAGAGAGGGAAATCAGCCCCAGCATTTT.

The chain employs TRBV5-4 and TRBJ2-7; D possibly corresponds to TRBD2 (5 bases). The CDR3 covers 14 residues. Trimming pared 2 bases from V and 5 bases from J, leaving 14 bases between. Germline-derived CDR1 and CDR2 are SGHNT and YYREEE (reference sequence). The DNA for the CDR3 is TGTGCCAGCAGCTTAGGCGGACGGGGAGACGAGCAGTACTTC. Translating gives CASSLGGRGDEQYF.

This CDR3 is CASSARLAGGIETQYF. The CDR3 bases are TGTGCCAGCAGCGCCCGACTAGCGGGAGGAATTGAGACCCAGTACTTC. V is TRBV14 and J is TRBJ2-5; 13 bases match TRBD2. The CDR3 totals 16 residues. J was trimmed by 5 bases and V by 5 bases; bases with no gene match: 8. CDR1 is SGHDN and CDR2 is FVKESK in the germline V gene. The full variable domain, its missing parts supplied by reference TRBV14 and TRBJ2-5, is EAGVTQFPSHSVIEKGQTVTLRCDPISGHDNLYWYRRVMGKEIKFLLHFVKESKQDESGMPNNRFLAERTGGTYSTLKVQPAELEDSGVYFCASSARLAGGIETQYFGPGTRLLVL.

The chain employs TRBV7-2 and TRBJ1-1, with D hard to call. V was shortened by 2 bases and J by 11 bases, with 12 bases between the two germline ends. This CDR3 region has 12 residues. The germline CDR1 and CDR2 sequences are SGHTA and FQGNSA. CDR3 nucleotide sequence: TGTGCCAGCAGCTTACAGGCAGAGACGGCTTTCTTT. Protein product: CASSLQAETAFF.

This chain links TRBV18 with TRBJ1-2, with 9 nucleotides matching TRBD1. CDR1 KGHSH and CDR2 LQKENI come from the germline V gene. The CDR3 has 15 amino acids. V lost 3 bases and J lost 6; bases outside the gene matches: 8. CDR3 in amino acids: CASSPKTGGIDGYTF. CDR3 nucleotides: TGTGCCAGCTCACCGAAAACAGGGGGCATAGATGGCTACACCTTC.

The chain employs TRBV6-2 or TRBV6-3 and TRBJ1-5, with D maybe TRBD1 (5 bases). This CDR3 comprises 13 residues. Looked up from germline, CDR1 is MNHEY and CDR2 is SVGEGT. The germline V and J ends were trimmed by 2 bases and 5 bases, with 7 bases remaining between them. CDR3 in DNA: TGTGCCAGCAGTTACGAAGGGGATCAGCCCCAGCATTTT. It specifies CASSYEGDQPQHF.

The J gene is TRBJ2-7, the V gene TRBV7-2; D not resolved. The germline gives CDR1 SGHTA, CDR2 FQGNSA. The CDR3 totals 13 residues. The V end was cut by 5 bases, the J end by 4 bases, with 12 bases between. CDR3 protein: CASSPHPTYEQYF. The CDR3 DNA is TGTGCCAGCAGCCCTCATCCGACTTACGAGCAGTACTTC.

The chain joins TRBV5-1 to TRBJ1-4; TRBD1 matches at 10 bases. Germline loops: CDR1 SGHRS, CDR2 YFSETQ. The CDR3 length is 15 residues. V shed 3 bases, J shed 6 bases, and the junction held 5 bases outside the gene matches. CDR3 DNA sequence: TGCGCCAGCAGCTCGATCGGGACAGGGGATGAAAAACTGTTTTTT. Protein sequence: CASSSIGTGDEKLFF.

V is TRBV6-5 and J is TRBJ1-1; possibly TRBD1 for D (5 bases). CDR3 length equals 14 residues. Germline CDR1 is MNHEY and CDR2 is SVGAGI. The V end was cut by 7 bases, the J end by 1 base, with 13 bases between. CDR3 loop: CASTLDTGNTEAFF. CDR3 coding DNA: TGTGCCAGCACACTGGACACGGGGAACACTGAAGCTTTCTTT.

The genes are TRBV7-9 and TRBJ1-2; tentative D call: TRBD1 (5 bases). This CDR3 contains 13 residues. CDR1 and CDR2 from the germline V gene are SEHNR and FQNEAQ (reference sequence). Between the trimmed V and J ends, which lost 3 bases and 5 bases, there was a span of 10 bases. CDR3 region: CASSFNRPYGYTF. For the CDR3, the DNA is TGTGCCAGCAGCTTTAACAGGCCATATGGCTACACCTTC.

This clone was observed once. V usage is TRBV27 and J usage is TRBJ1-4, with 7 bases aligning to TRBD1. The CDR3 consists of 14 residues. V trimming: 6 bases; J trimming: 3 bases; junction bases outside the gene matches: 4. CDR1 and CDR2 from the germline V gene are MNHEY and SMNVEV (reference sequence). CDR3 bases: TGTGCCAGCAGAAATACAGGGGCTAATGAAAAACTGTTTTTT. Its translation is CASRNTGANEKLFF.

V usage is TRBV19 and J usage is TRBJ2-1, with TRBD2 matching over 13 bases. The CDR3 extends over 18 amino acids. Germline V CDR1 and CDR2: LNHDA, SQIVND (reference sequence). J was trimmed by 6 bases and V by 5 bases; bases with no gene match: 13. In DNA form, the CDR3 reads TGTGCCAGTAGTGGGGGACTAGCGGGAAGAGGGATAGGCAATGAGCAGTTCTTC. It translates to CASSGGLAGRGIGNEQFF.